This is a list of T cell receptor beta chains from one sample in a study of beta chain features in type 1 diabetes. TCRdb's table, derived via immunoSEQ multiplex PCR, lists solely in-frame clones and lacks some. The table shows under 500,000 clones, with approximately 30% occurring only once. Sequencing was done on a sample of naive CD4+ T cells from blood. Source of these receptors: a man between 18 and 35 years old in good health. Both conserved end residues are part of each CDR3. Each record gives: CDR3 DNA, CDR3 protein, V gene, J gene, D gene, clone size. D genes are given only for firm matches. The listing skips clone size in some rows; elsewhere it reads once, few, many or a size class.

TGTGCCAGCGGACTAGGAGGGAATGAAAAACTGTTTTTT,CASGLGGNEKLFF,TRBV6-5,TRBJ1-4,.,.
TGTGCCTGGACCCCGGCAGCCCAAGAGACCCAGTACTTC,CAWTPAAQETQYF,TRBV30,TRBJ2-5,.,.
TGTGCCAGCAGCGCAGCAACTGATACGCAGTATTTT,CASSAATDTQYF,TRBV9,TRBJ2-3,.,few
TGCGCCAGCAGTACCGGGACAGGGGGCGACATTCAGTACTTC,CASSTGTGGDIQYF,TRBV5-1,TRBJ2-4,TRBD1,few
TGTGCCAGCAGCTCGGCCTTTTACGTCGGTGAGCAGTTCTTC,CASSSAFYVGEQFF,TRBV7-9,TRBJ2-1,.,few
TGTGCCAGCAGTGATCCCAATAGCGGGAAGGTTCAGTTCTTC,CASSDPNSGKVQFF,TRBV25-1,TRBJ2-1,TRBD2,.
TGTGCCAGCAGCTCCTCGAGGGGCACAGATACGCAGTATTTT,CASSSSRGTDTQYF,TRBV7-9,TRBJ2-3,.,.
TGCGCCAGCAGTCAACAGGGGGTTTCGAATCAGCCCCAGCATTTT,CASSQQGVSNQPQHF,TRBV23-1,TRBJ1-5,TRBD1,.
TGTGCCAGCAGCTTAAGGACAGGGGGCTATGAAAAACTGTTTTTT,CASSLRTGGYEKLFF,TRBV9,TRBJ1-4,TRBD1,.
TGTGCCAGCAGCTCCGAATCAGATACGCAGTATTTT,CASSSESDTQYF,TRBV7-9,TRBJ2-3,.,few
TGTGCCAGCAGCGCCGAAACAGGCCCCTCAGGCTACACCTTC,CASSAETGPSGYTF,TRBV9,TRBJ1-2,.,few
TGTGCCATCAAACTAGCGGGAGGTCTCTACGAGCAGTACTTC,CAIKLAGGLYEQYF,TRBV10-3,TRBJ2-7,TRBD2,.
TGTGCCTGGAGTCCGGGGGCCAACTGGGAGACCCAGTACTTC,CAWSPGANWETQYF,TRBV30,TRBJ2-5,.,.
TGTGCCAGCAGCTTAGGAGTGGGACAGAACTATGGCTACACCTTC,CASSLGVGQNYGYTF,TRBV7-2,TRBJ1-2,TRBD1,few
TGCGCCAGCAGCCACCGGGCCTCTGGGGATTACGAGCAGTACTTC,CASSHRASGDYEQYF,TRBV4-1,TRBJ2-7,.,.
TGTGCCACCAGCAGATTGGGACTTCACACAGATACGCAGTATTTT,CATSRLGLHTDTQYF,TRBV15,TRBJ2-3,.,.
TGTGCCAGCAGCCCGCTTCCGGGACAGCAGTACTTC,CASSPLPGQQYF,TRBV28,TRBJ2-7,.,few
TGTGCCAGCAGCTCCGGGGCCGCCCCGATGGAGACCCAGTACTTC,CASSSGAAPMETQYF,TRBV5-4,TRBJ2-5,.,.
TGCGCCAGCAGTGAGGAAGGAGGCTCCTACAATGAGCAGTTCTTC,CASSEEGGSYNEQFF,TRBV10-2,TRBJ2-1,.,.
TGTGCCAGCAGCTTAGCGTACCAGGGTCAAGAGACCCAGTACTTC,CASSLAYQGQETQYF,TRBV7-8,TRBJ2-5,.,few
TGTGCCTGGACCGGACGGGGGCTTCTGAATTCACCCCTCCACTTT,CAWTGRGLLNSPLHF,TRBV30,TRBJ1-6,.,.
TGTGCCAGCAGCGACCTAGCTCCCCGGGAGGGCCTTTCAGATACGCAGTATTTT,CASSDLAPREGLSDTQYF,TRBV5-6,TRBJ2-3,TRBD2,few
TGTGCCATCAGTGAGCAGAACACTGAAGCTTTCTTT,CAISEQNTEAFF,TRBV10-3,TRBJ1-1,.,.
TGCGCCAGCAGCCAGGGCCCCCTTGCGCACAATGAGCAGTTCTTC,CASSQGPLAHNEQFF,TRBV4-1,TRBJ2-1,.,few
TGTGCCAGCAGCGTAGCAGGACACAACACCGGGGAGCTGTTTTTT,CASSVAGHNTGELFF,TRBV9,TRBJ2-2,.,.
TGTGCCAGTTTAGACAGGACCAACACCGGGGAGCTGTTTTTT,CASLDRTNTGELFF,TRBV19,TRBJ2-2,.,.
TGTGCCAGCGGCCGACAAGAGACCCAGTACTTC,CASGRQETQYF,TRBV6-5,TRBJ2-5,.,few
TGTGCCTGGAGTGTAGGGCCCTACGAGCAGTACTTC,CAWSVGPYEQYF,TRBV30,TRBJ2-7,.,.
TGTGCCAGCAGCTCGTTAGCGGGGAACTCCTACAATGAGCAGTTCTTC,CASSSLAGNSYNEQFF,TRBV7-9,TRBJ2-1,TRBD2,.
TGCGCCAGCAGCTTGGGAAGGGACCCCGGGCCGTACGAGCAGTACTTC,CASSLGRDPGPYEQYF,TRBV5-1,TRBJ2-7,.,.
TGTGCCAGCAGCTTGGCCCCTGACGGAGCCTACGAGCAGTACTTC,CASSLAPDGAYEQYF,TRBV5-4,TRBJ2-7,.,.
TGCAGCGCTGTTGTTTTAGGGGCCGACGGGGAGCTGTTTTTT,CSAVVLGADGELFF,TRBV29-1,TRBJ2-2,.,few
TGCGCCAGCAGCTTGGGACTAGCGGACAATGAGCAGTTCTTC,CASSLGLADNEQFF,TRBV5-1,TRBJ2-1,TRBD2,.
TGTGCCAGCAGCACCCGACTAGCCGCCTACAATGAGCAGTTCTTC,CASSTRLAAYNEQFF,TRBV7-9,TRBJ2-1,TRBD2,few
TGCAGCGTTGAACGCGGGGGTCAGAACACTGAAGCTTTCTTT,CSVERGGQNTEAFF,TRBV29-1,TRBJ1-1,.,.
TGTGCCAGTAGTCCCAAAGACAAGAGCTCCTACAATGAGCAGTTCTTC,CASSPKDKSSYNEQFF,TRBV19,TRBJ2-1,.,few
TGTGCCAGCAGCAAAAGGCTAGCGGGGGCTCAAGAGACCCAGTACTTC,CASSKRLAGAQETQYF,TRBV7-2,TRBJ2-5,TRBD2,.
TGTGCCAGCAGGAAGGGCGCCGGGGAGCTGTTTTTT,CASRKGAGELFF,TRBV11-2,TRBJ2-2,.,.
TGTGCCAGCAGCGTAGTACTAGCGGCATCCTACAATGAGCAGTTCTTC,CASSVVLAASYNEQFF,TRBV9,TRBJ2-1,TRBD2,.
TGTGCCAGCAGCTTAGTGCGCCTAGCGGGGCCTAACTTC,CASSLVRLAGPNF,TRBV7-9,TRBJ2-5,TRBD2,few